What follows are 15 T cell receptor beta chains derived from one specimen sequenced in a study of neoadjuvant anti-PD-1 for oral cavity cancer. Assay used: immunoSEQ multiplex PCR; TCRdb lists only in-frame clones, some missing. In the table there are around 6,500 clones, around 73% of which are singletons. Sequenced material: PBMCs, taken before nivolumab (anti-PD-1) treatment. The receptors stem from a person aged 40 to 85 with oral cavity squamous cell carcinoma.

The chain joins TRBV19 to TRBJ1-2, with D possibly matching TRBD1 (5 bases). CDR3 length: 14 residues. Trimming cost V 4 bases and J 7 bases, with 16 bases left between them. Germline V gene lookup returns CDR1 LNHDA and CDR2 SQIVND (reference sequence). CDR3 loop: CASSNYRGLGGYTF. CDR3 nucleotide sequence: TGTGCCAGTAGTAATTATAGGGGTCTAGGTGGCTACACCTTC.

This clone has more than one count but fewer than ten. This chain joins TRBV6-6 and TRBJ1-5; the D gene is possibly TRBD1 (6 bases). Trimming took 4 bases from V and 2 from J, leaving 12 bases between them. Looked up from germline, CDR1 is MNHNY and CDR2 is SVGAGI (reference sequence). The CDR3 has 15 amino acids. CDR3 protein: CASSSGGSGNQPQHF. CDR3 nucleotides: TGTGCCAGCAGTTCTGGGGGCTCGGGCAATCAGCCCCAGCATTTT.

The chain joins TRBV4-3 to TRBJ2-4, with 8 bases aligning to TRBD1. Trimming removed 1 base from V and 0 bases from J; junction bases left unmatched: 11. Per germline, CDR1 LGHNA and CDR2 YSLEER. This CDR3 has 19 amino acids. CDR3 nucleotide sequence: TGCGCCAGCAGCCAAGTGAGAGAAGGACAGGGAAGAGCCAAAAACATTCAGTACTTC. Its translation: CASSQVREGQGRAKNIQYF.

Only one count was recorded for this clone. The gene calls are TRBV19 and TRBJ1-1, with 8 bases lining up with TRBD1. This CDR3 has 13 residues. Germline loops: CDR1 LNHDA, CDR2 SQIVND (reference sequence). V was clipped by 5 bases and J by 1 base; unmatched bases: 0. CDR3 in DNA: TGTGCCAGTAGTGACAGGGGGAACACTGAAGCTTTCTTT. It encodes CASSDRGNTEAFF.

J is TRBJ1-4 and V is TRBV28; perhaps TRBD1 as D (6 bases). V lost 2 bases to trimming and J lost 11 bases, with 21 bases between them. The CDR3 sequence is 16 residues long. CDR1 and CDR2 from the germline V gene are MDHEN and SYDVKM. CDR3: CASSLPPRGRFEKLFF. The CDR3 DNA is TGTGCCAGCAGTTTACCCCCTAGGGGGAGGTTCGAGAAACTGTTTTTT.

The V and J genes are TRBV19 and TRBJ1-6; TRBD1 matches at 10 bases. CDR3 length: 15 amino acids. Germline CDR1 and CDR2: LNHDA and SQIVND (reference sequence). Unmatched junction bases numbered 7, after V lost 5 bases and J lost 9 bases. The CDR3 protein is CASSGETGGFSPLHF. The CDR3 region has the DNA TGTGCCAGTAGTGGTGAGACAGGGGGCTTTTCACCCCTCCACTTT.

This chain connects TRBV7-9 to TRBJ1-5, with a weak D call TRBD1 (6 bases). V shed 5 bases and J shed 5 bases, with 16 bases lying between them. Germline CDR1 is SEHNR and CDR2 is FQNEAQ (reference sequence). CDR3 size: 15 residues. The CDR3 nucleotides read TGTGCCAGCAGCCCCCGGGGGGGGCACGATCAGCCCCAGCATTTT. It yields the protein CASSPRGGHDQPQHF. The full variable domain, its missing parts supplied by reference TRBV7-9 and TRBJ1-5, is DTGVSQNPRHKITKRGQNVTFRCDPISEHNRLYWYRQTLGQGPEFLTYFQNEAQLEKSRLLSDRFSAERPKGSFSTLEIQRTEQGDSAMYLCASSPRGGHDQPQHFGDGTRLSIL.

The chain has TRBV7-8 and TRBJ1-2, with unresolved D. Trimming took 6 bases from V and 8 from J, leaving 19 bases between them. In germline, CDR1 is SGHVS, CDR2 FQNEAQ. The CDR3 length is 14 residues. DNA for the CDR3: TGTGCCAGCAGTGAGGGTGCACAACTGGGAGGCTACACCTTC. It is translated as CASSEGAQLGGYTF.

V and J are TRBV5-1 and TRBJ1-2; D perhaps matches TRBD1 (6 bases). The CDR3 consists of 15 residues. Between the trimmed V and J ends, which lost 4 bases and 2 bases, there was a span of 15 bases. CDR1 is SGHRS and CDR2 is YFSETQ in the germline V gene. CDR3: CASSAGDMRNYGYTF. The DNA of the CDR3 is TGCGCCAGCAGCGCGGGGGACATGAGAAACTATGGCTACACCTTC.

In this sample, this clone turned up a few times. The chain joins TRBV19 to TRBJ1-2; 8 bases line up with TRBD1. This CDR3 has 13 residues. From germline, CDR1 is LNHDA and CDR2 SQIVND (reference sequence). The J segment lost 4 bases and the V segment lost 7 bases, leaving 5 bases of the junction unmatched. CDR3 DNA: TGTGCCAGTAAACCGGGACAGGTCTATGGCTACACCTTC. It encodes CASKPGQVYGYTF.

This sequence joins TRBV5-1 and TRBJ2-7, with unresolved D. Germline V gene lookup returns CDR1 SGHRS and CDR2 YFSETQ. Trimming took 1 base from V and 3 from J, leaving 5 bases between them. This CDR3 region has 12 residues. In DNA form, the CDR3 reads TGCGCCAGCAGCTTGCCGGGCTACGAGCAGTACTTC. Translation gives CASSLPGYEQYF. The variable domain in full, completed from reference TRBV5-1 and TRBJ2-7, reads KAGVTQTPRYLIKTRGQQVTLSCSPISGHRSVSWYQQTPGQGLQFLFEYFSETQRNKGNFPGRFSGRQFSNSRSEMNVSTLELGDSALYLCASSLPGYEQYFGPGTRLTVT.

This chain joins TRBV2 and TRBJ2-5; D may be TRBD2 (5 bases). The V gene lost 2 bases and the J gene lost 4 bases, with 23 bases spanning the gap. This CDR3 region has 18 residues. CDR1 and CDR2 (germline): SNHLY, FYNNEI. CDR3 residues: CASSEFGLFSEGRETQYF. The CDR3 nucleotides read TGTGCCAGCAGTGAATTCGGCTTATTTAGCGAGGGTAGAGAGACCCAGTACTTC.

The rearrangement joins TRBV5-6 to TRBJ2-3, with 7 bases that match TRBD2. V lost 4 bases, J lost 2 bases, and 13 bases stayed unmatched. The germline CDR1 and CDR2 sequences are SGHDT and YYEEEE. The CDR3 has 17 residues. CDR3 bases: TGTGCCAGCAGCAGGCCCGAGGGCGGGGGATCCACAGATACGCAGTATTTT. As protein: CASSRPEGGGSTDTQYF.

This chain uses TRBV7-6 with TRBJ2-7; 9 positions agree with TRBD2. The germline V gene has CDR1 SGHVS and CDR2 FNYEAQ. Trimming removed 0 bases from V and 2 bases from J; junction bases left unmatched: 11. The CDR3 is 18 amino acids. The CDR3 reads CASSLAPASGEFTYEQYF. The DNA of the CDR3 is TGTGCCAGCAGCTTAGCGCCGGCTAGCGGGGAGTTCACCTACGAGCAGTACTTC.

CDR3 coding DNA: TGTGCCAGCAAGGGACCGCGGGAGACCCAGTACTTC. It translates to CASKGPRETQYF. The rearrangement joins TRBV25-1 to TRBJ2-5; possibly TRBD1 or TRBD2 for D (5 bases each). The ends were cut back, 7 bases at V and 5 bases at J, with 11 bases in the middle. The CDR3 spans 12 residues. CDR1 MGHDK and CDR2 SYGVNS come from the germline V gene. Full variable domain (remainder filled in from reference TRBV25-1 and TRBJ2-5): EADIYQTPRYLVIGTGKKITLECSQTMGHDKMYWYQQDPGMELHLIHYSYGVNSTEKGDLSSESTVSRIRTEHFPLTLESARPSHTSQYLCASKGPRETQYFGPGTRLLVL.